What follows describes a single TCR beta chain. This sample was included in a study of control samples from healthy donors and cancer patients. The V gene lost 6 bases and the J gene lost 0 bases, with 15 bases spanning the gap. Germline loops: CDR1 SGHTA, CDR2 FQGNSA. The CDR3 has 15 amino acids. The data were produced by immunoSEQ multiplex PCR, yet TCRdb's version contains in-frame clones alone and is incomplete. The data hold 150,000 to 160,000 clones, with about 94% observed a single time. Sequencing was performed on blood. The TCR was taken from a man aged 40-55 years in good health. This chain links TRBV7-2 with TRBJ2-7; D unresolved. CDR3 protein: CASRVSGTSSYEQYF. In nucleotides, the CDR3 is TGTGCCAGCAGGGTGTCGGGCACGTCCTCCTACGAGCAGTACTTC.